This T cell receptor beta chain was profiled in a study of tumor-infiltrating lymphocytes in localized non-small cell lung cancer. About the study: Resected tumor was paired with non-adjacent uninvolved lung from the same patient.

Here immunoSEQ multiplex PCR was the method, and the copy in TCRdb shows in-frame clones only, minus some. The top ten hold roughly 15% of the sample, which has around 7,000 clones, 70% to 80% seen once. Turning to this clone: What it recognizes is unknown.

The germline V gene encodes CDR1 SQVTM and CDR2 ANQGSEA. This CDR3 is 12 amino acids long. Trimming took off 6 bases at V and 7 bases at J, with 15 bases between the two ends. Study results and limitations: Different pieces of the same tissue went to different assays, confounding technical variation with intratumor heterogeneity. Tumors had more T cell infiltration than uninvolved lung, per TCRbeta sequencing and CD3 counts. Not all patients were TCR sequenced, owing to tissue quantity.

Material for sequencing was uninvolved lung tissue not adjacent to the tumor. The TCR was taken from a human donor with non-small cell lung cancer. The rearrangement joins TRBV29-1 to TRBJ1-2, with D perhaps matching TRBD1 (5 bases). This chain's CDR3 is CSVEGGGAGYTF. CDR3 nucleotides: TGCAGCGTCGAGGGAGGAGGGGCTGGCTACACCTTC. Together with reference TRBV29-1 and TRBJ1-2, the CDR3 gives the full variable domain: SAVISQKPSRDICQRGTSLTIQCQVDSQVTMMFWYRQQPGQSLTLIATANQGSEATYESGFVIDKFPISRPNLTFSTLTVSNMSPEDSSIYLCSVEGGGAGYTFGSGTRLTVV.